The present T cell receptor beta chain was sequenced within a study of T cells in tuberculosis. Whole-study context: IGRA-negative adolescents, IGRA-positive adolescents with latent tuberculosis and adults with active tuberculosis formed this South African cohort. Whole-study results and caveats: GEM motif frequencies gave about 70% accuracy; the GMM repertoire gave roughly 90%. Shorter CDR3-alpha in active tuberculosis partly drove smaller distances.

Time point indicated: new active TB diagnosis, blood taken before or within 7 days of starting treatment. Each clinical donor contributed on average about 96,000 T cells from unsorted cryopreserved PBMC. Profiling relied on immunoSEQ multiplex PCR, and the TCRdb table lists in-frame clones only, not all of them. The sample shows around 33,000 clones, approximately 90% of them seen only once. Worth noting for this clone: The antigen remains undetermined. Different DNA sequences within this sample yield the same CDR3.

The sequenced sample was PBMCs, obtained at tuberculosis diagnosis. The receptor was derived from an adult with tuberculosis. Some clones in this sample may be carry-over from other donors' samples.

CDR3 protein: CASSIGGETQYF. CDR3 nucleotides: TGTGCCAGTAGTATCGGCGGAGAGACCCAGTACTTC. J is TRBJ2-5 and V is TRBV19; D not certain. Deletions cut 3 bases from V and 4 bases from J, with 6 bases between. This CDR3 has 12 residues. Germline loops: CDR1 LNHDA, CDR2 SQIVND (reference sequence).